The 30 T cell receptor beta chains below come from one sample, sequenced in a study of cytomegalovirus exposure and HLA in healthy donors. The data were produced by immunoSEQ multiplex PCR, yet TCRdb's version contains in-frame clones alone and is incomplete. This table holds about 200,000 clones, more than 65% found once. The sample consisted of PBMCs. The receptors come from a woman under 40 in good health and CMV-seropositive.

The V call is TRBV5-1, the J call TRBJ2-1; tentatively, D is TRBD1 (6 bases). Germline CDR1 SGHRS, CDR2 YFSETQ. This CDR3 is 14 amino acids long. Between the trimmed V and J ends, which lost 2 bases and 6 bases, there was a span of 12 bases. The CDR3 sequence is CASSLPRDINEQFF. The CDR3 bases are TGCGCCAGCAGCTTACCAAGGGACATCAATGAGCAGTTCTTC.

The chain employs TRBV28 and TRBJ2-3; 11 bases are shared with TRBD2. V lost 2 bases to trimming and J lost 2 bases; unmatched junction nucleotides: 3. Germline V lookup: CDR1 MDHEN, CDR2 SYDVKM. This CDR3 is 16 amino acids long. The CDR3 bases are TGTGCCAGCAGTTTAGGGACTAGCGGAATCACAGATACGCAGTATTTT. Its translation is CASSLGTSGITDTQYF.

This clone appeared a single time. V and J are TRBV7-9 and TRBJ2-5; 10 bases line up with TRBD2. With V trimmed by 2 bases and J by 5 bases, 2 bases remained unmatched. The CDR3 is 14 residues long. Germline V gene lookup returns CDR1 SEHNR and CDR2 FQNEAQ (reference sequence). For the CDR3, the DNA is TGTGCCAGCAGCTTACTAGCGGGAGTTGAGACCCAGTACTTC. Translating it yields CASSLLAGVETQYF. The full variable domain, rest sourced from reference TRBV7-9 and TRBJ2-5, is DTGVSQNPRHKITKRGQNVTFRCDPISEHNRLYWYRQTLGQGPEFLTYFQNEAQLEKSRLLSDRFSAERPKGSFSTLEIQRTEQGDSAMYLCASSLLAGVETQYFGPGTRLLVL.

The rearrangement links TRBV2 to TRBJ2-3, with 10 nucleotides matching TRBD1. Germline V gene sequence: CDR1 SNHLY, CDR2 FYNNEI. The junction had 2 bases not matched to a gene; V was cut back by 4 bases and J by 4 bases. There are 14 residues in the CDR3. The CDR3 spells CASSVDRGADTQYF. The CDR3 DNA reads TGTGCCAGCAGTGTGGACAGGGGGGCAGATACGCAGTATTTT. The full variable domain, completed using reference TRBV2 and TRBJ2-3, is EPEVTQTPSHQVTQMGQEVILRCVPISNHLYFYWYRQILGQKVEFLVSFYNNEISEKSEIFDDQFSVERPDGSNFTLKIRSTKLEDSAMYFCASSVDRGADTQYFGPGTRLTVL.

The rearrangement links TRBV5-4 to TRBJ1-2, with a tentative D call TRBD1 (6 bases). V was shortened by 1 base and J by 6 bases, with 16 bases between the two germline ends. The length of the CDR3 is 15 residues. Germline CDR1 and CDR2: SGHNT and YYREEE (reference sequence). The CDR3 loop reads CASSLIQGTFDGYTF. The CDR3 region has the DNA TGTGCCAGCAGCTTGATACAGGGAACCTTTGATGGCTACACCTTC. The complete variable domain, with remaining parts taken from reference TRBV5-4 and TRBJ1-2, reads ETGVTQSPTHLIKTRGQQVTLRCSSQSGHNTVSWYQQALGQGPQFIFQYYREEENGRGNFPPRFSGLQFPNYSSELNVNALELDDSALYLCASSLIQGTFDGYTFGSGTRLTVV.

The rearrangement links TRBV5-1 to TRBJ1-2; 10 bases line up with TRBD1. The CDR3 is 14 amino acids. Trimming cost V 4 bases and J 8 bases; bases outside gene matches: 8. Germline CDR1 is SGHRS and CDR2 is YFSETQ. Written as DNA, the CDR3 is TGCGCCAGCAGCCACGACGGACAGGGGGGCGGCTACACCTTC. Translation: CASSHDGQGGGYTF.

This chain connects TRBV27 to TRBJ1-2, with 8 positions matching TRBD1. J lost 7 bases, V lost 5 bases, and 9 bases had no gene match. CDR3 length equals 14 residues. Germline V gene lookup returns CDR1 MNHEY and CDR2 SMNVEV (reference sequence). CDR3 loop: CASSLSQGASGYTF. The CDR3 bases are TGTGCCAGCAGTCTCTCCCAGGGGGCGAGTGGCTACACCTTC.

V is TRBV6-1 and J is TRBJ1-5, with D unclear. V dropped 0 bases and J dropped 3 bases, with 6 bases sitting between them. The length of the CDR3 is 14 residues. Looked up from germline, CDR1 is MNHNS and CDR2 is SASEGT. The CDR3 nucleotides are TGTGCCAGCAGTGAAGCCGGACTCAATCAGCCCCAGCATTTT. This sequence encodes CASSEAGLNQPQHF.

V gene TRBV9 combines with J gene TRBJ2-3; 8 nucleotides match TRBD2. J was trimmed by 3 bases and V by 0 bases; bases with no gene match: 18. CDR3 size: 20 residues. Germline lookup yields CDR1 SGDLS and CDR2 YYNGEE. CDR3 DNA sequence: TGTGCCAGCAGCGTAGAGGAGGGCGGGAGGTCCCCCTCCACGACAGATACGCAGTATTTT. Amino acids: CASSVEEGGRSPSTTDTQYF.

The chain employs TRBV30 and TRBJ1-5, with TRBD1 identical over 8 bases. The germline V gene encodes CDR1 GTSNPN and CDR2 SVGIG (reference sequence). The CDR3 sequence is 15 residues long. V trimming: 1 base; J trimming: 4 bases; junction bases outside the gene matches: 6. The CDR3 nucleotides are TGTGCCTGGAGTGCCACAGGGGGAAGAAATCAGCCCCAGCATTTT. It translates to CAWSATGGRNQPQHF.

This sequence joins TRBV15 and TRBJ2-3; tentatively, D is TRBD1 (6 bases). Trimming removed 2 bases at V and 2 bases at J, with 14 bases between. The CDR3 sequence is 16 residues long. CDR1 is LNHNV, CDR2 YYDKDF, per germline (reference sequence). The DNA of the CDR3 is TGTGCCACCAGCAGAACTCCGGGACATCCCACAGATACGCAGTATTTT. Its protein is CATSRTPGHPTDTQYF.

In this sample, this clone turned up once. CDR3 region: CASSSGTSLAHNEQFF. The DNA of the CDR3 is TGTGCCAGCAGCTCCGGGACTAGTTTAGCCCACAATGAGCAGTTCTTC. The rearrangement joins TRBV7-2 to TRBJ2-1; 8 positions agree with TRBD2. The V and J ends lost 4 bases and 5 bases, in that order; junction bases with no gene match: 10. CDR1 SGHTA and CDR2 FQGNSA come from the germline V gene. This CDR3 has 16 amino acids.

The gene calls are TRBV9 and TRBJ1-1, with 11 bases matching TRBD1. The CDR3 is made up of 14 amino acids. The germline V gene encodes CDR1 SGDLS and CDR2 YYNGEE. After removal of 4 bases from V and 5 bases from J, the junction contained 4 bases not matched to a gene. The CDR3 nucleotides are TGTGCCAGCAGCCAAGGGACAGGGGGGACTGAAGCTTTCTTT. Its translation is CASSQGTGGTEAFF.

This clone was detected only a few times. This chain joins TRBV18 and TRBJ1-5; 7 bases match TRBD1. Losses at the gene ends were 4 bases for V and 2 bases for J; bases not matched to a gene: 5. Germline CDR1 reads KGHSH; CDR2 reads LQKENI. The CDR3 is 15 amino acids. The DNA of the CDR3 is TGTGCCAGCTCACTGGGGACAGTGGGCAATCAGCCCCAGCATTTT. Encoded protein: CASSLGTVGNQPQHF.

The V gene is TRBV18, the J gene TRBJ2-7, with 8 bases lining up with TRBD2. Germline V gene sequence: CDR1 KGHSH, CDR2 LQKENI. This CDR3 region has 17 residues. Unmatched junction bases numbered 15, after V lost 3 bases and J lost 5 bases. CDR3 loop: CASSPLGRTSSQNEQYF. In DNA form, the CDR3 reads TGTGCCAGCTCACCTCTAGGACGGACTAGCAGTCAAAACGAGCAGTACTTC.

The chain employs TRBV6-6 and TRBJ2-7; possibly TRBD2 for D (6 bases). V shed 3 bases and J shed 4 bases, with 13 bases lying between them. The germline CDR1 and CDR2 sequences are MNHNY and SVGAGI (reference sequence). The CDR3 has 14 amino acids. Here the CDR3 DNA reads TGTGCCAGCAGTTATTTGGGACTGCCTTACGAGCAGTACTTC. Translating it yields CASSYLGLPYEQYF.

The rearrangement uses TRBV11-2 and TRBJ1-2, with unresolved D. V was trimmed by 0 bases and J by 2 bases, leaving 10 bases between them. Germline V gives CDR1 SGHAT, CDR2 FQNNGV. CDR3 length equals 15 residues. CDR3 coding DNA: TGTGCCAGCAGCTTAGAGAGTCGCCCGAACTATGGCTACACCTTC. Its translation: CASSLESRPNYGYTF. Full variable domain (rest looked up from reference TRBV11-2 and TRBJ1-2): EAGVAQSPRYKIIEKRQSVAFWCNPISGHATLYWYQQILGQGPKLLIQFQNNGVVDDSQLPKDRFSAERLKGVDSTLKIQPAKLEDSAVYLCASSLESRPNYGYTFGSGTRLTVV.

The chain has TRBV20-1 and TRBJ1-1; no firm D call. CDR1 is DFQATT and CDR2 is SNEGSKA in the germline V gene (reference sequence). Between the trimmed V and J ends, which lost 3 bases and 6 bases, there was a span of 8 bases. The CDR3 covers 11 residues. For the CDR3, the DNA is TGCAGTGCTAGTAAATCGGCTGAAGCTTTCTTT. It translates to CSASKSAEAFF.

V and J are TRBV29-1 and TRBJ1-1; D gene ambiguous. The CDR3 length is 12 residues. The germline V gene has CDR1 SQVTM and CDR2 ANQGSEA. Trimming pared 1 base from V and 1 base from J, leaving 4 bases between. The DNA for the CDR3 is TGCAGCGTTGAAGGCAGGAACACTGAAGCTTTCTTT. Translation gives CSVEGRNTEAFF.

The table lists this clone with a few counts. This rearrangement joins TRBV6-5 to TRBJ1-2, with D possibly TRBD1 on 5 matching bases. The germline CDR1 and CDR2 sequences are MNHEY and SVGAGI. This CDR3 is built from 14 residues. V lost 4 bases, J lost 7 bases, and 16 bases lay in between. CDR3 bases: TGTGCCAGCAGTTTCACTAAGGGGCGCGGTGGCTACACCTTC. It translates to CASSFTKGRGGYTF.

This clone has only a few counts. The V call is TRBV10-1, the J call TRBJ2-1; 9 positions match TRBD2. The germline gives CDR1 WNHNN, CDR2 SYGVQD (reference sequence). J was trimmed by 7 bases and V by 3 bases; bases with no gene match: 7. CDR3 length: 15 residues. The CDR3 sequence is CASSDPSGIGNEQFF. The CDR3 bases are TGCGCCAGCAGTGACCCTAGCGGGATAGGTAATGAGCAGTTCTTC.

The chain has TRBV7-9 and TRBJ2-5; possibly TRBD2 for D (6 bases). The V end was cut by 2 bases, the J end by 4 bases, with 14 bases between. The length of the CDR3 is 15 residues. Germline lookup yields CDR1 SEHNR and CDR2 FQNEAQ (reference sequence). The CDR3 region is CASSLPRGERETQYF. The CDR3 coding sequence is TGTGCCAGCAGCTTACCCCGCGGGGAAAGAGAGACCCAGTACTTC.

V is TRBV11-2 and J is TRBJ2-2; D is uncertain. Germline lookup yields CDR1 SGHAT and CDR2 FQNNGV. Trimming pared 0 bases from V and 5 bases from J, leaving 10 bases between. The CDR3 contains 15 residues. The CDR3 nucleotides are TGTGCCAGCAGCTTAGACGATTACGGTACCGGGGAGCTGTTTTTT. It codes for CASSLDDYGTGELFF.

The chain is built from TRBV5-1 and TRBJ2-5; the D is unclear. V was trimmed by 2 bases and J by 1 base, leaving 12 bases between them. CDR3 length equals 15 residues. Germline V gene lookup returns CDR1 SGHRS and CDR2 YFSETQ. The CDR3 DNA is TGCGCCAGCAGCTTCCAGGCAAACAGCCAAGAGACCCAGTACTTC. Protein sequence: CASSFQANSQETQYF. Full variable domain (outside the CDR3, taken from reference TRBV5-1 and TRBJ2-5): KAGVTQTPRYLIKTRGQQVTLSCSPISGHRSVSWYQQTPGQGLQFLFEYFSETQRNKGNFPGRFSGRQFSNSRSEMNVSTLELGDSALYLCASSFQANSQETQYFGPGTRLLVL.

The chain combines TRBV7-9 with TRBJ1-1, with TRBD1 as a possible D gene (6 bases). Trimming took off 3 bases at V and 11 bases at J, with 13 bases between the two ends. The CDR3 contains 12 residues. In germline, CDR1 is SEHNR, CDR2 FQNEAQ (reference sequence). Here the CDR3 reads CASSFGGAKAFF. Here the CDR3 DNA reads TGTGCCAGCAGCTTCGGGGGGGCGAAGGCTTTCTTT.

The rearrangement links TRBV5-1 to TRBJ2-1; TRBD2 aligns across 9 bases. J was trimmed by 8 bases and V by 0 bases; bases with no gene match: 9. The CDR3 consists of 16 residues. The V gene's germline CDR1 is SGHRS and CDR2 YFSETQ. The CDR3 nucleotides are TGCGCCAGCAGCTTGGCCTCAGGACTAGCGTTCGATGAGCAGTTCTTC. It translates to CASSLASGLAFDEQFF.

The table lists this clone with a count of one. V and J are TRBV9 and TRBJ2-5; TRBD2 matches 14 bases. The V and J ends lost 4 bases and 3 bases, in that order; junction bases with no gene match: 5. This CDR3 is built from 16 residues. Germline CDR1 is SGDLS and CDR2 is YYNGEE. The CDR3 loop reads CASSPGGLAGEETQYF. In DNA form, the CDR3 reads TGTGCCAGCAGCCCAGGGGGACTAGCGGGAGAAGAGACCCAGTACTTC.

This clone was recorded only once. The CDR3 DNA reads TGTGCCAGCAGTTTGGGACAGGTGGCAGGGGAGCAGTACTTC. It codes for CASSLGQVAGEQYF. This sequence joins TRBV6-5 and TRBJ2-7; 8 bases align to TRBD1. Germline V gene lookup returns CDR1 MNHEY and CDR2 SVGAGI. The CDR3 totals 14 residues. V was pared by 4 bases and J by 7 bases, with 9 bases of the junction left unmatched.

This sequence joins TRBV27 and TRBJ2-7; TRBD2 matches 11 bases. The germline gives CDR1 MNHEY, CDR2 SMNVEV (reference sequence). V was pared by 5 bases and J by 3 bases, with 9 bases of the junction left unmatched. CDR3 length: 16 residues. The CDR3 loop reads CASSILSGRALYEQYF. The CDR3 bases are TGTGCCAGCAGTATCCTTAGCGGGAGGGCCCTCTACGAGCAGTACTTC.

V gene TRBV28 combines with J gene TRBJ1-2; D is unresolved. This CDR3 contains 17 residues. Germline CDR1 reads MDHEN; CDR2 reads SYDVKM. V dropped 7 bases and J dropped 7 bases, with 28 bases sitting between them. The CDR3 here is CASTTSGIRKLVAGYTF. CDR3 sequence (DNA): TGTGCCAGCACCACCTCCGGGATTCGGAAGTTGGTGGCTGGCTACACCTTC.